This T cell receptor (beta chain) stems from a study of blood T cells in healthy people across ages. PCR was performed a second time for about 6 to 12 cycles using a sample-barcoded 5' primer and a J-beta primer mix. Per sample, CDR3-containing paired-end reads numbered at least 3 million. Each CDR3 protein gets one entry after TCRdb re-called the 5' RACE reads with MiXCR. In the table there are over 700,000 distinct CDR3 sequences, roughly 25% of which are singletons. Trimming took off 1 base at V and 5 bases at J, with 14 bases between the two ends. The germline V gene has CDR1 SNHLY and CDR2 FYNNEI. The CDR3 covers 15 residues. This same sample was also taken into another study, of T cells of mothers and their children.

The receptor comes from a boy between 5 and 17 years old in good health. The chain employs TRBV2 and TRBJ2-5; possibly TRBD2 for D (6 bases). Sequencing input: blood. In DNA, the CDR3 is TGTGCCAGCAGTGAAGACATCGGGAGTGCGGAGACCCAGTACTTC. Amino acid sequence: CASSEDIGSAETQYF.